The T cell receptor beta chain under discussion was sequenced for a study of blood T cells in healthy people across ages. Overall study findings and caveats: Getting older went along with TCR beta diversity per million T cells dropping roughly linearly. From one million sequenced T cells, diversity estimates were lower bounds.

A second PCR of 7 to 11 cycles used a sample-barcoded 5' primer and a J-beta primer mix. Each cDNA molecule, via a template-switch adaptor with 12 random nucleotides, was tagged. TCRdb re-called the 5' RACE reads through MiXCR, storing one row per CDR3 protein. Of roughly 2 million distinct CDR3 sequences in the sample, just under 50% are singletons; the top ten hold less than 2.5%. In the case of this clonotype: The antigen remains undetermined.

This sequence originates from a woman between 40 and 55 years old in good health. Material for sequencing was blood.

CDR3: CASSRGGSRGDTQYF. The CDR3 DNA is TGTGCCAGCAGCCGCGGGGGTAGCCGTGGGGATACGCAGTATTTT. The J gene is TRBJ2-3, the V gene TRBV7-2, with 7 bases identical to TRBD2. CDR1 and CDR2 (germline): SGHTA, FQGNSA. The trim removed 5 bases at V and 6 bases at J, leaving 11 bases unmatched. This CDR3 contains 15 residues.